This TCR beta chain was captured in a study of control samples from healthy donors and cancer patients. This table comes from immunoSEQ multiplex PCR, and its TCRdb copy is limited to in-frame clones, with some not included. The sample lists around 93,000 clones, around 88% occurring once. The V gene lost 5 bases and the J gene lost 7 bases, with 15 bases spanning the gap. Germline V gene sequence: CDR1 SEHNR, CDR2 FQNEAQ (reference sequence). This CDR3 spans 15 amino acids. The J gene is TRBJ1-6, the V gene TRBV7-9; D is unclear. The source is a man between 25 and 39 years old in good health. Sequencing was done on a sample of blood. The CDR3 reads CASSPREAGNSPLHF. DNA for the CDR3: TGTGCCAGCAGCCCCCGGGAAGCAGGCAATTCACCCCTCCACTTT.